This TCR beta chain was documented in a study of blood T cell repertoires in COVID-19. Study-wide background: Spain, Italy and the United States supplied samples that represented acute and convalescent COVID-19. The cDNA or gDNA used as material had been derived from T cells, B-cell-depleted T cells, or PBMCs.

Trimming removed 6 bases from V and 7 bases from J, with 10 bases in between. Germline V lookup: CDR1 LGHNT, CDR2 FRNRAP. The CDR3 covers 12 residues. The Seattle site enrolled patients during active infection and followed them longitudinally. Per the study methods: Reference gene primer amplification gave estimated nucleated cell counts. TCRdb's table, derived via immunoSEQ multiplex PCR, lists solely in-frame clones and lacks some. Clone size and V and J calls were adopted from that table, with D and trimming inferred from the DNA. The data show about 120,000 clones, around 89% seen once. Sample: peripheral blood. This sequence joins TRBV12-5 and TRBJ2-1; the D gene is possibly TRBD2 (5 bases). This sequence was found in a man aged 55 to 69 with COVID-19, enrolled during active disease. The DNA of the CDR3 is TGTGCTAGTGGACGGCCGGGGAATGAGCAGTTCTTC. Its protein product is CASGRPGNEQFF.